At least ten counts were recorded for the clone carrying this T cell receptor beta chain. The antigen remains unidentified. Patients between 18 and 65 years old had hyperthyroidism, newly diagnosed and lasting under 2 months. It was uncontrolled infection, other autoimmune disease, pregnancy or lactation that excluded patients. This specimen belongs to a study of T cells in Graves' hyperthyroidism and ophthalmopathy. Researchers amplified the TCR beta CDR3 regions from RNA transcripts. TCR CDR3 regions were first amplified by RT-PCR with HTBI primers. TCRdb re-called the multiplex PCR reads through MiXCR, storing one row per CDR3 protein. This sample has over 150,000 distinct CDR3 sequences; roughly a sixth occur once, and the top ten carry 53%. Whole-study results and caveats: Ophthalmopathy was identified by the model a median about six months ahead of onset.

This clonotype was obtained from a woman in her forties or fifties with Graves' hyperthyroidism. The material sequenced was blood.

The CDR3 DNA reads as TGTGCCAGCAGCAAAACTAGCGGGAGGATCCATGAGCAGTTCTTC. Its protein is CASSKTSGRIHEQFF. The chain couples TRBV7-2 to TRBJ2-1, with 12 bases identical to TRBD2. The junction had 7 bases not matched to a gene; V was cut back by 5 bases and J by 8 bases. This CDR3 has 15 residues. In germline, CDR1 is SGHTA, CDR2 FQGNSA.